What follows is one T cell receptor (beta chain) and its context. Method: immunoSEQ multiplex PCR; TCRdb's copy keeps in-frame clones and lacks some. The sample shows some 320,000 clones, approximately 88% of them seen only once. These data come from a study of blood T cell repertoires in COVID-19. The receptor's source is a woman aged 25-40 years who had recovered from COVID-19. Sample: peripheral blood.

The CDR3 region has the DNA TGCGCCAGCAGAACAGACGACCAAGAGGAGCAGTTCTTC. Residues: CASRTDDQEEQFF. This chain joins TRBV5-1 and TRBJ2-1; D is uncertain. V lost 5 bases to trimming and J lost 10 bases, with 16 bases between them. From germline, CDR1 is SGHRS and CDR2 YFSETQ. The CDR3 totals 13 residues.